This TCR beta chain was observed in a study of T-cell memory formation after mild COVID-19. As for the study in general: The study found TCR clusters largely donor specific. The study, taken as a whole, reports: The pre-infection memory compartment contained some responding clones, suggesting cross-reactive memory joined. CD4+ clones that contracted lay mainly in CM and EM; CD8+ ones lay in EMRA.

The length of the CDR3 is 15 residues. V lost 3 bases to trimming and J lost 7 bases; unmatched junction nucleotides: 10. Points on this clonotype: Its antigen is undetermined.

Researchers used 5'RACE with constant-segment primers to make TCR alpha and TCR beta cDNA libraries that carry sample barcodes and UMIs. MiXCR, applied by TCRdb to the 5' RACE reads, yields one record per CDR3 protein. The data contain 400,000 to 500,000 distinct CDR3 sequences, around 24% of them singletons. This receptor was identified in an adult woman who had mild COVID-19 (a few samples of this study predate the infection). Cell type and time point are not known. The chain has TRBV12-3 or TRBV12-4 and TRBJ2-7; the match to TRBD1 covers 9 bases. What was sequenced was PBMCs or a T cell subset sorted from them (not recorded which). CDR3 DNA sequence: TGTGCCAGCAGTTTGGGGACAGGGATCCCAAGGGAGCAGTACTTC. Its translation: CASSLGTGIPREQYF.